This record looks at one T cell receptor beta chain sequence and its context. Its antigen is undetermined. The CDR3 consists of 11 residues. The record originates from a study of blood T cells in healthy people across ages. The study, taken as a whole, reports: It was held that diversity estimates obtained from one million T cells represented underestimates. Aged donors had fewer naive CD4+ cells and lower diversity than long-lived donors. Naive and antigen-experienced cells could not be conclusively compared, given unsorted PBMCs.

Primers used in a second PCR of roughly 7 to 12 cycles were a sample-barcoded 5' primer and a J-beta primer mix. All samples yielded 3 million or more CDR3-containing paired-end reads. Each CDR3 protein is one row after TCRdb ran MiXCR on the 5' RACE reads. The repertoire holds 1.5 million to 2 million distinct CDR3 sequences, with approximately 30% as singletons. This rearrangement joins TRBV21-1 to TRBJ1-5. TRBV21-1 is a pseudogene. Sequences were obtained from blood. The source is a woman in her thirties in good health. The CDR3 DNA reads TGTGCCAGCAGCAACCATCAGCCCCAGCATTTT. This encodes CASSNHQPQHF.